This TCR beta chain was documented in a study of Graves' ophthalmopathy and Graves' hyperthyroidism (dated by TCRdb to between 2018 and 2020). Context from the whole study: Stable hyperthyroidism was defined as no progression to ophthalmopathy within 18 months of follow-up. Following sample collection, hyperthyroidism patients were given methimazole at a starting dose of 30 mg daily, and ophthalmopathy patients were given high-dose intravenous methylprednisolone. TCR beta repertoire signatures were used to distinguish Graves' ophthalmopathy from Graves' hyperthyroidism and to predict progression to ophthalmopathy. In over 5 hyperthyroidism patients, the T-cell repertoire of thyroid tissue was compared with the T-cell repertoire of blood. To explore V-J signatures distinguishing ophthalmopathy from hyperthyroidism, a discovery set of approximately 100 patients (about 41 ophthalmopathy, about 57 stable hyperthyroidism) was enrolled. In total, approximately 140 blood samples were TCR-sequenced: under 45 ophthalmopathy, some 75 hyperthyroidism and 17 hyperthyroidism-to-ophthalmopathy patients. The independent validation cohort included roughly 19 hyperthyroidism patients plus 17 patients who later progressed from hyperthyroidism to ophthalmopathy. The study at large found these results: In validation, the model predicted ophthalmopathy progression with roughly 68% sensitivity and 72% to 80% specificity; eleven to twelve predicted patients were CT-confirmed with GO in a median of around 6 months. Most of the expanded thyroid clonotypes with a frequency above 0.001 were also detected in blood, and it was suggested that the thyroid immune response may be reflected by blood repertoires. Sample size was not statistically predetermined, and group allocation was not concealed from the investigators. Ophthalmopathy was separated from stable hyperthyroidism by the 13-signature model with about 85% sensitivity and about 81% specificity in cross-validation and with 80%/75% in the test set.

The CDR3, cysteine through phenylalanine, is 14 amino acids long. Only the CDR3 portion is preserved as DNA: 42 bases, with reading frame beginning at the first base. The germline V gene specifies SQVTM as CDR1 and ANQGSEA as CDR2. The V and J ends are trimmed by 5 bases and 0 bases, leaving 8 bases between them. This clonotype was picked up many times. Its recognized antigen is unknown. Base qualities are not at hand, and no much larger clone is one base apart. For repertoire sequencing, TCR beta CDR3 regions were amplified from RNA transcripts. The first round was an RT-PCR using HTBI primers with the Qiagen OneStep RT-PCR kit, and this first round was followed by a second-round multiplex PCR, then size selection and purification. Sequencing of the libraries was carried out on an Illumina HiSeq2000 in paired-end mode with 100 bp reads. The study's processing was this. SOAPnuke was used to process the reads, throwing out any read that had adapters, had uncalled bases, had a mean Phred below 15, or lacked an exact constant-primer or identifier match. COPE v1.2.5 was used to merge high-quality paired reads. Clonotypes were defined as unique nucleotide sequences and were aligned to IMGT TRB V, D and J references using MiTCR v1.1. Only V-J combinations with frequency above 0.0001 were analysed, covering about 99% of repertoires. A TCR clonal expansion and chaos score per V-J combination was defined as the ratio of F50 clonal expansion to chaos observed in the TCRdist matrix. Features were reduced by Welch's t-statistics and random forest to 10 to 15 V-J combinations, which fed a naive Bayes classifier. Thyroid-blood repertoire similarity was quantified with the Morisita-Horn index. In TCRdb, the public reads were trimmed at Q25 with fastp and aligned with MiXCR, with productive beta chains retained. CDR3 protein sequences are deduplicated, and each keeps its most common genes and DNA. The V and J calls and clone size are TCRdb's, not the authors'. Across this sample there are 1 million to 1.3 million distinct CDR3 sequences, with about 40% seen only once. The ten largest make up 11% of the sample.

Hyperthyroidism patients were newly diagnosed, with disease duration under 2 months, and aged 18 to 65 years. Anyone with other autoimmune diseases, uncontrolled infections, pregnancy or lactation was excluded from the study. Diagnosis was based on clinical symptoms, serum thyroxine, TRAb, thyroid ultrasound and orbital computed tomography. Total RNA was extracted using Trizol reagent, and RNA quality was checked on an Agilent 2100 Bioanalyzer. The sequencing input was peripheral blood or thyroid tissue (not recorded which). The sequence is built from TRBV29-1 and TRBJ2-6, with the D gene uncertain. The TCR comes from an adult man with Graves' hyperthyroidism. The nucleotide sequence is TGCAGCGTTCTCAGGAGCTCTGGGGCCAACGTCCTGACTTTC. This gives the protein CSVLRSSGANVLTF.